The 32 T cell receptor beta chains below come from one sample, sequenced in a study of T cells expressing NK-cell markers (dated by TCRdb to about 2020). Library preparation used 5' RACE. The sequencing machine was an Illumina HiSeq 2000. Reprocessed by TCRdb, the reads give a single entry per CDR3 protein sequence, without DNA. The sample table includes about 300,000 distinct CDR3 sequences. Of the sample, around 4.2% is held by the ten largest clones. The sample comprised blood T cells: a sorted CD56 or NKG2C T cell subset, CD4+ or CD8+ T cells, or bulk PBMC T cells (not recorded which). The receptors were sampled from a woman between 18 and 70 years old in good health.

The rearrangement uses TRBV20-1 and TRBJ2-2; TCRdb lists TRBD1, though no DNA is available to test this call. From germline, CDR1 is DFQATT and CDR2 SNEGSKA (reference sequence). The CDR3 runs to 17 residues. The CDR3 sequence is CSARDQGQGAHTGELFF.

The CDR3 spells CASRRTSGSAYEQYF. The chain is built from TRBV12-3 or TRBV12-4 and TRBJ2-7; TCRdb reports TRBD2, a call that lacks DNA to check it against. This CDR3 is built from 15 residues.

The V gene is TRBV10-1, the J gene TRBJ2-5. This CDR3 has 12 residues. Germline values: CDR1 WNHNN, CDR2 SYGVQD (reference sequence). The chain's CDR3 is CASSESIETQYF.

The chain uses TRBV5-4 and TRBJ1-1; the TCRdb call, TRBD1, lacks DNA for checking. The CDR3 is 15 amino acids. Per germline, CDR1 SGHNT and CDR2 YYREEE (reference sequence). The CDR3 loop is CASSLGGQAVTEAFF.

This CDR3 reads CASSLARGGESSYNEQFF. The chain employs TRBV12-3 or TRBV12-4 and TRBJ2-1; no DNA is available, so the TRBD2 call from TCRdb remains unchecked. The length of the CDR3 is 18 residues.

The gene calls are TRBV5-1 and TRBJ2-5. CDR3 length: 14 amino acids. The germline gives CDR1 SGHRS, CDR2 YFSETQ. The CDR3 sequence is CASSPAALQETQYF.

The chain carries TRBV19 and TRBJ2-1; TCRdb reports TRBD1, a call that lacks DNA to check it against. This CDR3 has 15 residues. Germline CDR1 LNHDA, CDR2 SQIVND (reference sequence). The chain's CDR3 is CASSIEGSGQGEQFF.

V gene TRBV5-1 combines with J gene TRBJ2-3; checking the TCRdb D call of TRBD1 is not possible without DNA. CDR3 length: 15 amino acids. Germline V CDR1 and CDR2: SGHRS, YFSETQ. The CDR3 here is CASSFRDFRTDTQYF.

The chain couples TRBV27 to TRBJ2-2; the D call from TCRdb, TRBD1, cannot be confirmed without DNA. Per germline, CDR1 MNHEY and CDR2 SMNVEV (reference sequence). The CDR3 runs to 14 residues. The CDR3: CASTLGQNTGELFF.

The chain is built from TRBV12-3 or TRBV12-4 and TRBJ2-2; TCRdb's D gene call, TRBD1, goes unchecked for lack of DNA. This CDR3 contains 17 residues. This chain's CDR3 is CASSYRDRTLNTGELFF.

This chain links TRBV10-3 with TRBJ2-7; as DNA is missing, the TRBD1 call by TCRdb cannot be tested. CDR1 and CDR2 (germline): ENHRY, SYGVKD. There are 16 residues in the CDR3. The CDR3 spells CAISGVGQGEIYEQYF.

The CDR3 sequence: CASSSRQGNTEAFF. The chain uses TRBV9 and TRBJ1-1; checking the TCRdb D call of TRBD1 is not possible without DNA. This CDR3 is built from 14 residues. CDR1 and CDR2 from the germline V gene are SGDLS and YYNGEE.

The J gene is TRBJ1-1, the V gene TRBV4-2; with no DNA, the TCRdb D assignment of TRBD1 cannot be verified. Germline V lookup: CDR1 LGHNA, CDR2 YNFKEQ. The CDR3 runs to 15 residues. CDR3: CASSQATGGGTEAFF.

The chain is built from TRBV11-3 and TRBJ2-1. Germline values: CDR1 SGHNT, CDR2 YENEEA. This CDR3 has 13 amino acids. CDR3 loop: CASSVRLRGEQFF.

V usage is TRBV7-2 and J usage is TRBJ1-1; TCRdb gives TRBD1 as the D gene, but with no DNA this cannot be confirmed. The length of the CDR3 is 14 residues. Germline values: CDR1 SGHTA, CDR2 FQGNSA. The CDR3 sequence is CASTSGMTVPKAFF.

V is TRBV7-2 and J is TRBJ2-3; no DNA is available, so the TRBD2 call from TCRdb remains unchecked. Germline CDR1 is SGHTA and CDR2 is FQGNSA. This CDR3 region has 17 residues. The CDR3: CASSSARDSRYTDTQYF.

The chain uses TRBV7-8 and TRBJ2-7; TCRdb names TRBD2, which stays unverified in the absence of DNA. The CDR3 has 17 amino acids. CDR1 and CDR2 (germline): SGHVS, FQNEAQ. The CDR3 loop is CASSLRLLDSLRNEQYF. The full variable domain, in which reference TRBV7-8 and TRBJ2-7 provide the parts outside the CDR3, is GAGVSQSPRYKVAKRGQDVALRCDPISGHVSLFWYQQALGQGPEFLTYFQNEAQLDKSGLPSDRFFAERPEGSVSTLKIQRTQQEDSAVYLCASSLRLLDSLRNEQYFGPGTRLTVT.

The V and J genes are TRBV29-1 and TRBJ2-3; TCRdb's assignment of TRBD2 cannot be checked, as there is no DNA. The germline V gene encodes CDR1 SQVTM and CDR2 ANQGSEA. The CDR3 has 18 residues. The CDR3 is CSVVFPIRAGLVADTQYF.

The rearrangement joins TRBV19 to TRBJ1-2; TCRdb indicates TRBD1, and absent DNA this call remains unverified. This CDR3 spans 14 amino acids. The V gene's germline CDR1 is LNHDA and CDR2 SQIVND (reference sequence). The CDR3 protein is CASSRRTSGTGYTF. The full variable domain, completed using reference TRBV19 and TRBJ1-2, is DGGITQSPKYLFRKEGQNVTLSCEQNLNHDAMYWYRQDPGQGLRLIYYSQIVNDFQKGDIAEGYSVSREKKESFPLTVTSAQKNPTAFYLCASSRRTSGTGYTFGSGTRLTVV.

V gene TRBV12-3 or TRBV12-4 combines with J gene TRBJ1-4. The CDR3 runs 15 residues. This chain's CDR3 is CASSLAAGYNEKLFF.

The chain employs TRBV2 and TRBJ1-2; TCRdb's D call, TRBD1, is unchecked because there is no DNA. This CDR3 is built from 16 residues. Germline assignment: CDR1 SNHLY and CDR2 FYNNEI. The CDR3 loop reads CASTNGQGDIYEGYTF.

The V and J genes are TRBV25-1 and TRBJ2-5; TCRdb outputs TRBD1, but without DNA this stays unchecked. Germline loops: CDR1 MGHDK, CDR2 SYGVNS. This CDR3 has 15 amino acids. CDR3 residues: CASRPGQGAWETQYF. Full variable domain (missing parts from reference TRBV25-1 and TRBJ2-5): EADIYQTPRYLVIGTGKKITLECSQTMGHDKMYWYQQDPGMELHLIHYSYGVNSTEKGDLSSESTVSRIRTEHFPLTLESARPSHTSQYLCASRPGQGAWETQYFGPGTRLLVL.

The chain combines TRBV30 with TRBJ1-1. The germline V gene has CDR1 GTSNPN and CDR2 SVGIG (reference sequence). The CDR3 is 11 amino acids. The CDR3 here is CAWAAIGEAFF.

This chain's CDR3 is CASSQASSNTGELFF. The chain has TRBV4-3 and TRBJ2-2. This CDR3 comprises 15 residues. Germline CDR1 reads LGHNA; CDR2 reads YSLEER.

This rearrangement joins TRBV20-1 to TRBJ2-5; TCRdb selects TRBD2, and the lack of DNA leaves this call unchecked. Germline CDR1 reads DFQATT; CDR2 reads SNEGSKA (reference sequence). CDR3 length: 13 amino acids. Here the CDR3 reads CSVPRTSWETQYF.

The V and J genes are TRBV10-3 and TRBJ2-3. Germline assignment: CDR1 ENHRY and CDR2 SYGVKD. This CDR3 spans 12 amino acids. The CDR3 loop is CAIAEQTDTQYF.

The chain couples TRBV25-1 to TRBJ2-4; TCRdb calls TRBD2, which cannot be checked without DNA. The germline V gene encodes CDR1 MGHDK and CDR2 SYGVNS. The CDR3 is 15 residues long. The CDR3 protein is CASSETSGTKNIQYF.

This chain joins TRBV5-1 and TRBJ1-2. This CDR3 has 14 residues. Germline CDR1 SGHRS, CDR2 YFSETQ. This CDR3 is CASSLGDIENGYTF.

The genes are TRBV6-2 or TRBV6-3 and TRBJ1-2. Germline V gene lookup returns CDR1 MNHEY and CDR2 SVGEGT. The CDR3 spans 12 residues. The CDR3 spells CASSLLVDGYTF.

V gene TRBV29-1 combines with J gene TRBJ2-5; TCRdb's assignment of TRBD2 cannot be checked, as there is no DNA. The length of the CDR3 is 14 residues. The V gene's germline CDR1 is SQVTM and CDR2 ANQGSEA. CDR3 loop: CSVLGLAGQETQYF.

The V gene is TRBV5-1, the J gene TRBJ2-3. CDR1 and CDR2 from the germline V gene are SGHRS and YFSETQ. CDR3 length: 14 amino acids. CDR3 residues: CASSLAGNADTQYF.

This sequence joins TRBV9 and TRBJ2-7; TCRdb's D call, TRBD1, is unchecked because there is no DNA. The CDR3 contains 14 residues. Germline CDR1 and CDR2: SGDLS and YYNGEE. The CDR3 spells CASSAGTGGYEQYF.